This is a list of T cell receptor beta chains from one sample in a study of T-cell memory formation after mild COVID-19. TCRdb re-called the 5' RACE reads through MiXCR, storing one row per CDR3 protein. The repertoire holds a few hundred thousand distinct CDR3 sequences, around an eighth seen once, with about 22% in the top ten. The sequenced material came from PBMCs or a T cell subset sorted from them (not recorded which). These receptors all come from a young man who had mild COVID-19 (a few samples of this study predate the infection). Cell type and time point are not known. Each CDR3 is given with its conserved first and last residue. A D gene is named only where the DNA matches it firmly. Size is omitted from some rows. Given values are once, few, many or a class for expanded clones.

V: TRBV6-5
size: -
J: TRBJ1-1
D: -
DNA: TGTGCCAGCAGTTACTCGTGGGGGGAGAGAACTGAAGCTTTCTTT
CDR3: CASSYSWGERTEAFF

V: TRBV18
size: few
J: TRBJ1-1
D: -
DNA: TGTGCCAGCTCACCGGGGAGGGGCCAGGGCACTGAAGCTTTCTTT
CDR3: CASSPGRGQGTEAFF

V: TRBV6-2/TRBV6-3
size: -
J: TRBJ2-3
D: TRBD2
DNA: TGTGCCAGCAGTCCCAGCGGGGGCCCGGTGCGTTATTTT
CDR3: CASSPSGGPVRYF

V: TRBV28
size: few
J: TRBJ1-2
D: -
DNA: TGTGCCAGCACCACACCTGCCAACTATGGCTACACCTTC
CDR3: CASTTPANYGYTF

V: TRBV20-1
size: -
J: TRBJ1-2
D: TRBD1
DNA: TGCAGTGCCAGTAACAGGGGGCCCTATGGCTACACCTTC
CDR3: CSASNRGPYGYTF

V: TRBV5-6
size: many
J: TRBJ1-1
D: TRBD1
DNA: TGTGCCAGCATCTTCTTCGACAGGGCAAACACTGAAGCTTTCTTT
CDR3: CASIFFDRANTEAFF

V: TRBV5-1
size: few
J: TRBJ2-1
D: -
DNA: TGCGCCAGCAGCTGGACCGACCTTGAGCAGTTCTTC
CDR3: CASSWTDLEQFF

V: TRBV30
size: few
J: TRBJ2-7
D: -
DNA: TGTGCCTGGGAGAGACACGGAGCCTACGAGCAGTACTTC
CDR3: CAWERHGAYEQYF

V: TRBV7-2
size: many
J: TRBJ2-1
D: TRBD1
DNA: TGTGCCAGCGACAGGGTCGATGAGCAGTTCTTC
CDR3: CASDRVDEQFF

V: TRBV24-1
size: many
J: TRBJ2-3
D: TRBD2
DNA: TGTGCCACCAGGCCCTCCCGGGGGGGACCTTACACAGATACGCAGTATTTT
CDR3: CATRPSRGGPYTDTQYF

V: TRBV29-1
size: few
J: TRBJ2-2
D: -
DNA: TGCAGCGCTTACCAGATAAACACCGGGGAGCTGTTTTTT
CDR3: CSAYQINTGELFF

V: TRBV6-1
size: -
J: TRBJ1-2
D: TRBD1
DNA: TGTGCCAGCAGAGGACAGGGGGCTAGCTATGGCTACACCTTC
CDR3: CASRGQGASYGYTF

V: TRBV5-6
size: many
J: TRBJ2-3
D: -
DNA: TGTGCCAGCAGCTTGGTGGGGGCGCACGGGGATACGCAGTATTTT
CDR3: CASSLVGAHGDTQYF

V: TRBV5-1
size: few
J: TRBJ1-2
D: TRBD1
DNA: TGCGCCAGCAGCTTGAGTCCGGGGACAGGGGGCTCTCTGAATTATGGCTACACCTTC
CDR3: CASSLSPGTGGSLNYGYTF

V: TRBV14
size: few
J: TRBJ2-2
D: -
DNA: TGTGCCAGCAGCCAAGTCCCGGGGACCACCGGGGAGCTGTTTTTT
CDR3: CASSQVPGTTGELFF

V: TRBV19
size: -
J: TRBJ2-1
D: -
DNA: TGTGCCAGTAGTATAGACAGATACAATGAGCAGTTCTTC
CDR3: CASSIDRYNEQFF

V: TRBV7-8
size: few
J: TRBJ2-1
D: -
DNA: TGTGCCAGCAGCTTAGTTGGGGCCGTCTTGAATGAGCAGTTCTTC
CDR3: CASSLVGAVLNEQFF

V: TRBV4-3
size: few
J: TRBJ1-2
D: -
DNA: TGCGCCAGCAGCCAAGATGGGACTGTAGCATATGGCTACACCTTC
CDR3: CASSQDGTVAYGYTF

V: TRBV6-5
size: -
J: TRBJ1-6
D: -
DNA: TGTGCCACCCGGATAGGGGTCGACTCACCCCTCCACTTT
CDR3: CATRIGVDSPLHF

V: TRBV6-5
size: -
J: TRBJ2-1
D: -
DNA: TGTGCCAGCACGACGGCCAGGGGAAAGTACAATGAGCAGTTCTTC
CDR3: CASTTARGKYNEQFF

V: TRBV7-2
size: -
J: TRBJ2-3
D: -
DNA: TGTGCCAGCAGCTTAAGTTGGGGAGATACGCAGTATTTT
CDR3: CASSLSWGDTQYF

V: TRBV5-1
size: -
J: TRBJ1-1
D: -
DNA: TGCGCCAGCAGCCCTGGGGTCGGGGCAAGAGCTTTCTTT
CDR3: CASSPGVGARAFF

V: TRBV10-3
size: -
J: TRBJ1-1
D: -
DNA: TGTGCCATCAGTGACACGGGGGGAGGGTTCACTGAAGCTTTCTTT
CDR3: CAISDTGGGFTEAFF

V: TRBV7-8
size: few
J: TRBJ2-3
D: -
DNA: TGTGCCAGCAGCTTATCCTCTACAGGGACCAACACAGATACGCAGTATTTT
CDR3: CASSLSSTGTNTDTQYF